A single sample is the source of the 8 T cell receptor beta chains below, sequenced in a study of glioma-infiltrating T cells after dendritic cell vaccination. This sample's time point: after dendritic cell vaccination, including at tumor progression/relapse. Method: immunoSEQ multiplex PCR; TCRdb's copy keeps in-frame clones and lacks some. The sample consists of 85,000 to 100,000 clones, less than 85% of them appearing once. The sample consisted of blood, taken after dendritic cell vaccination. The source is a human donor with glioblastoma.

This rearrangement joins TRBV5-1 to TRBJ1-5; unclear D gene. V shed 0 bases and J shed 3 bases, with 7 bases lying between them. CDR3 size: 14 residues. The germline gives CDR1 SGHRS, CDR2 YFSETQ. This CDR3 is CASSLGEINQPQHF. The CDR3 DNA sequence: TGCGCCAGCAGCTTGGGGGAGATCAATCAGCCCCAGCATTTT.

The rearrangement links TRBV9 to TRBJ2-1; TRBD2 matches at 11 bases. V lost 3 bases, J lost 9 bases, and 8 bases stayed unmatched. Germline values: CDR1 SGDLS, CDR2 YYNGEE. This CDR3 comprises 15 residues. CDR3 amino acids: CASSDSGRALSEQFF. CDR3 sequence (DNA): TGTGCCAGCAGCGATAGCGGGAGGGCCCTCAGTGAGCAGTTCTTC.

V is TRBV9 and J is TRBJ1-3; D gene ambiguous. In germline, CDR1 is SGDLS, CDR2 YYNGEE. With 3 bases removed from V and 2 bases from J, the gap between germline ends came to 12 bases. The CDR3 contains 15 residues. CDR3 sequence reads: CASSGPEAAGNTIYF. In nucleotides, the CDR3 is TGTGCCAGCAGCGGCCCAGAGGCGGCTGGAAACACCATATATTTT.

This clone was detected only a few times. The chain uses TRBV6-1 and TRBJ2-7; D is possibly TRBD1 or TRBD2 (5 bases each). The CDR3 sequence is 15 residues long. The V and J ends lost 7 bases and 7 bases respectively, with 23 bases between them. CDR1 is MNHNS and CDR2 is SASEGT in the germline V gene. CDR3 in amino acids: CASTEAAGSSGEQYF. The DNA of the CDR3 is TGTGCCAGCACCGAAGCGGCAGGGTCGTCGGGTGAGCAGTACTTC.

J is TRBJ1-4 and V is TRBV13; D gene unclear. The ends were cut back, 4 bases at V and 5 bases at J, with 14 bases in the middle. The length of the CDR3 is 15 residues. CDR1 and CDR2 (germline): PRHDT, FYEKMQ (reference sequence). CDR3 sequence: CASSSPRAGNEKLFF. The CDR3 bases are TGTGCCAGCAGCTCACCCCGTGCGGGGAATGAAAAACTGTTTTTT.

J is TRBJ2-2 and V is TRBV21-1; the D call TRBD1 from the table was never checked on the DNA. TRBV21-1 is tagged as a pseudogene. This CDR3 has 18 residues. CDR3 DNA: TGTGCCAGCGGCACACGGAAGGACAGTTTTCTGAACACCGGGGAGCTGTTTTTT. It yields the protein CASGTRKDSFLNTGELFF.

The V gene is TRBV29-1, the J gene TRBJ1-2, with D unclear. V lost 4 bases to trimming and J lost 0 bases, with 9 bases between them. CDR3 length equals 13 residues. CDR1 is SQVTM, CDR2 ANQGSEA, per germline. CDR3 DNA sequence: TGCAGCGTTGGTGTCAGGACTAACTATGGCTACACCTTC. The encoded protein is CSVGVRTNYGYTF.

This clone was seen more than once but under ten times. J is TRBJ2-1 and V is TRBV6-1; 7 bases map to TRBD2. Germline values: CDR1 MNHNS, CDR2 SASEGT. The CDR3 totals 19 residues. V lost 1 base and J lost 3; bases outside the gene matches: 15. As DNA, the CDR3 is TGTGCCAGCAGTGAAGGCGGCGGGAGTCGTTCCTTAATCTACAATGAGCAGTTCTTC. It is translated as CASSEGGGSRSLIYNEQFF.